One TCR beta chain is described in this entry. The antigen is undetermined. Sample time point: cycle 4 day 1 (C4D1), after 6 weeks of nivolumab. Each patient's relapse followed autologous stem cell transplantation, and brentuximab vedotin exposure varied. Starting with thawed PBMCs, CD4+ T cells were purified by magnetic negative selection. TCRdb's copy holds only in-frame clones and misses some; the assay was immunoSEQ multiplex PCR. The sample carries about 25,000 clones, around 80% recorded once. This sample is drawn from a study of PD-1 blockade in classical Hodgkin lymphoma. Study observations and caveats: In newly diagnosed patients, baseline TCR diversity was reportedly below that of healthy donors.

V trimming: 7 bases; J trimming: 4 bases; junction bases outside the gene matches: 7. Looked up from germline, CDR1 is ENHRY and CDR2 is SYGVKD. CDR3 length: 14 amino acids. Specimen: CD4+ T cells from blood, collected before the fourth cycle of nivolumab. The source is a human donor with classical Hodgkin lymphoma. V is TRBV10-3 and J is TRBJ1-5; 7 positions match TRBD1. The CDR3 protein is CAIKDRAGNQPQHF. In nucleotides, the CDR3 is TGTGCCATCAAAGACAGGGCCGGGAATCAGCCCCAGCATTTT.